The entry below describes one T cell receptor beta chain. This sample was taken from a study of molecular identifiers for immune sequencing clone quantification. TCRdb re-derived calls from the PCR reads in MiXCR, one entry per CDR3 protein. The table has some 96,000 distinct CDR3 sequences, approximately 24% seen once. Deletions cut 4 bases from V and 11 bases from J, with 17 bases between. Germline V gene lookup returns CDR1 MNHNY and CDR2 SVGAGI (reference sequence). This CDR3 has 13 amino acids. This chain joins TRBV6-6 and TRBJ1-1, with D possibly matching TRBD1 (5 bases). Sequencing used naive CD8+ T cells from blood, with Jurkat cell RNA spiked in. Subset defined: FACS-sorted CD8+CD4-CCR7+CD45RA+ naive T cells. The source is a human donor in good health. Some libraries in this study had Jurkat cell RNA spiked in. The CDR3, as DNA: TGTGCCAGCAGTTTCGCAAGGGACCACGGGGCTTTCTTT. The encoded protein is CASSFARDHGAFF.